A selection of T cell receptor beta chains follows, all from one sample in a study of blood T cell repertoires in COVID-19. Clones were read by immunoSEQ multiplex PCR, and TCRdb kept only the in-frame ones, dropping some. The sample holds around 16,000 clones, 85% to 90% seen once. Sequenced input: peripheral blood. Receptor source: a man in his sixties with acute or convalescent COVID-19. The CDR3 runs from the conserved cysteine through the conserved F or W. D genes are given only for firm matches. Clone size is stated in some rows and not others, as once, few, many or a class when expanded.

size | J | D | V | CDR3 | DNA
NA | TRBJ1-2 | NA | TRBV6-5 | CASTRGMGGYTF | TGTGCCAGCACCCGAGGGATGGGAGGCTACACCTTC
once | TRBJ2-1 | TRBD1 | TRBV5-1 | CASSRAQQGGGRDEQFF | TGCGCCAGCAGCCGGGCCCAACAGGGGGGCGGAAGGGATGAGCAGTTCTTC
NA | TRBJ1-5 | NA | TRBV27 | CASSLGWGQPQHF | TGTGCCAGCAGTTTAGGATGGGGCCAGCCCCAGCATTTT
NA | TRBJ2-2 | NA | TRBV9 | CASSVEREAGELFF | TGTGCCAGCAGCGTAGAAAGGGAGGCCGGGGAGCTGTTTTTT
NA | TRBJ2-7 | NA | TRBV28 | CASSRGYYEQYF | TGTGCCAGCAGTAGAGGGTACTACGAGCAGTACTTC
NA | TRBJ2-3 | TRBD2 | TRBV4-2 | CASSQDEAGGNTQYF | TGTGCCAGCAGCCAAGATGAGGCGGGAGGTAATACGCAGTATTTT
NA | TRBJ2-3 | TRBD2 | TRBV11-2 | CASSPLAGLSTDTQYF | TGTGCCAGCAGTCCCCTAGCGGGACTAAGCACAGATACGCAGTATTTT
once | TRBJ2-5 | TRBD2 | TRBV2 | CASTRTSGGAATQYF | TGTGCCAGCACGAGGACTAGCGGGGGGGCGGCGACCCAGTACTTC
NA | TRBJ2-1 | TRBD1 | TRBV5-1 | CASSPTGNEQFF | TGCGCCAGCAGCCCGACAGGGAATGAGCAGTTCTTC
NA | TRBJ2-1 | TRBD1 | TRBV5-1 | CASSPGQGADEQFF | TGCGCCAGCTCACCGGGACAGGGGGCGGATGAGCAGTTCTTC
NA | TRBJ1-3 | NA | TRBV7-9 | CASSHRGGNTIYF | TGTGCCAGCAGCCACCGGGGGGGAAACACCATATATTTT